The entry below gives a single TCR beta chain sequence along with its context. Profiling relied on immunoSEQ multiplex PCR, and the TCRdb table lists in-frame clones only, not all of them. Of 70,000 to 95,000 clones in the sample, about 86% were seen once. This sample is drawn from a study of OX40 agonist ivuxolimab in advanced cancers. Study-wide background: Intravenous ivuxolimab at 0.01 to 10 mg/kg was given to patients every 2 weeks.

Sample: CD4+ or CD8+ T cells sorted from blood, taken in a trial of the OX40 agonist ivuxolimab. The TCR sequence derives from an adult with an advanced solid tumor such as melanoma, head and neck, liver or kidney cancer.

The CDR3 DNA reads as TGTGCCAGCAGGTCGAGGACCGATCCTAGCACAGATACGCAGTATTTT. Translation: CASRSRTDPSTDTQYF. The V call is TRBV2, the J call TRBJ2-3; D ambiguous. The CDR3 spans 16 residues. The germline gives CDR1 SNHLY, CDR2 FYNNEI. V was shortened by 6 bases and J by 0 bases, with 16 bases between the two germline ends.